This note documents a single T cell receptor beta chain sequence. Its antigen is not identified. This sample stems from a study of shared clonotypes between healthy human individuals. Regarding the study as a whole: Clonotypes shared by all four sorted-subset donors had higher generation probabilities than non-shared clonotypes.

The data were produced by immunoSEQ multiplex PCR, yet TCRdb's version contains in-frame clones alone and is incomplete. The data show millions of clones, roughly 95% seen once. This CDR3 comprises 18 residues. Germline CDR1 SGHDT, CDR2 YYEEEE. Trimming cost V 5 bases and J 4 bases; bases outside gene matches: 20. Sequencing was carried out using naive CD4+ T cells sorted from blood. The sample's subset: CD45RA+ positively selected. The source of this sequence is a man aged 18 to 35 in good health. V is TRBV5-6 and J is TRBJ2-5; 7 bases line up with TRBD1. The DNA for the CDR3 is TGTGCCAGCAGTTCTTTGCCAGAGTCGGGACAGTGGGGAGAGACCCAGTACTTC. It codes for CASSSLPESGQWGETQYF.